These 10 T cell receptor gamma chains were all obtained from the same sample, sequenced in a study of gamma delta lymphoproliferative disorders and STAT genes. TCRdb reran clone calling via CATT on the multiplex PCR reads. Found here are about 1,200 gamma-chain clones, under 15% of them singletons; the top ten hold roughly 18%. The receptor sequences were amplified from genomic DNA of peripheral blood mononuclear cells. The sample was blood. The receptors derive from a human donor in good health.

This clone is medium-sized in the sample. The J gene is TRGJ1 or TRGJ2, the V gene TRGV3. Here the J gene was assigned by germline matching of the DNA, as TCRdb has none. CDR3 length equals 14 residues. In germline, CDR1 is VTNTFY, CDR2 YDVSTARD (reference sequence). The V and J ends lost 2 bases and 3 bases, in that order; junction bases with no gene match: 7. Written as DNA, the CDR3 is TGTGCCACCTGGGACAAACCTCCTTATTATAAGAAACTCTTT. Translating gives CATWDKPPYYKKLF.

The chain recombines TRGV3 with TRGJ1 or TRGJ2. The J gene is not listed in TCRdb, so it was assigned here from a DNA match to germline. This CDR3 has 13 amino acids. The germline V gene encodes CDR1 VTNTFY and CDR2 YDVSTARD (reference sequence). The J segment lost 11 bases and the V segment lost 0 bases, leaving 10 bases of the junction unmatched. CDR3 sequence reads: CATWDRYWGEKLF. The CDR3 coding sequence is TGTGCCACCTGGGACAGGTATTGGGGTGAGAAACTCTTT.

By sample fraction, this clone is medium-sized. V is TRGV2 and J is TRGJ1 or TRGJ2. TCRdb is silent on the J gene; assignment here came from matching the DNA to germline. CDR1 is EGSNGY and CDR2 is YDSYNSKV in the germline V gene. V gave up 1 base and J gave up 8 bases; unmatched junction bases: 2. The length of the CDR3 is 11 residues. CDR3 nucleotide sequence: TGTGCCACCTGGGACGGTAATAAGAAACTCTTT. Translated: CATWDGNKKLF.

By sample share, this clone is medium-sized. The genes are TRGV11 and TRGJP1. In the absence of a J gene in TCRdb, the DNA was matched to germline to assign it here. TRGV11 falls under the ORF class, with uncertain function. Losses at the gene ends were 0 bases for V and 8 bases for J; bases not matched to a gene: 9. The CDR3 has 16 residues. Here the CDR3 DNA reads TGTGCCTGCTGGATTAGGCACACCCTTGGAGGTTGGTTCAAGATATTT. It yields the protein CACWIRHTLGGWFKIF.

This clone is labeled as medium-sized (0.01 to 0.1%). The CDR3 DNA is TGTGCCACCTGGACGTCCTATTATAAGAAACTCTTT. Translating gives CATWTSYYKKLF. The rearrangement links TRGV2 to TRGJ1 or TRGJ2. Germline matching of the DNA provided the J gene here, since TCRdb leaves it blank. The germline CDR1 and CDR2 sequences are EGSNGY and YDSYNSKV. After removal of 6 bases from V and 4 bases from J, the junction contained 6 bases not matched to a gene. This CDR3 spans 12 amino acids.

Within the sample, this clone is large (0.1 to 1%). V gene TRGV3 combines with J gene TRGJ1 or TRGJ2. TCRdb lists no J gene, so it was determined here by aligning the DNA to germline. The CDR3 is 12 amino acids. Germline V lookup: CDR1 VTNTFY, CDR2 YDVSTARD (reference sequence). Trimming cost V 5 bases and J 9 bases; bases outside gene matches: 10. The CDR3 region has the DNA TGTGCCACCTGGGCCCGGAGGGCTAAGAAACTCTTT. Protein product: CATWARRAKKLF.

By share, this clone counts as medium-sized. This chain uses TRGV9 with TRGJ1 or TRGJ2. TCRdb records no J gene; here it was assigned by comparing the DNA to germline. The CDR3 runs 12 residues. Germline CDR1 reads GITISATS; CDR2 reads ISYDGTV (reference sequence). V lost 0 bases, J lost 11 bases, and 7 bases stayed unmatched. The CDR3 DNA reads as TGTGCCTTGTGGGAGGTGCGTCGGGAGAAACTCTTT. Protein sequence: CALWEVRREKLF.

By its share, this clone is large (0.1 to 1%). V gene TRGV8 combines with J gene TRGJP2. In the absence of a J gene in TCRdb, the DNA was matched to germline to assign it here. The CDR3 is 19 amino acids. The V and J ends lost 1 base and 0 bases, in that order; junction bases with no gene match: 14. Germline loops: CDR1 VENAVY, CDR2 YDSYNSRV. The DNA for the CDR3 is TGTGCCACCTGGGATAGATACGGGAGTCCATATAGTAGTGATTGGATCAAGACGTTT. This encodes CATWDRYGSPYSSDWIKTF.

By share of the sample, this clone is medium-sized. The chain employs TRGV2 and TRGJ1 or TRGJ2. As TCRdb names no J gene, one was assigned here on the basis of a DNA match to germline. Germline lookup yields CDR1 EGSNGY and CDR2 YDSYNSKV. CDR3 length equals 14 residues. With V trimmed by 0 bases and J by 5 bases, 7 bases remained unmatched. The DNA for the CDR3 is TGTGCCACCTGGGACGGGCGGGGAAATTATAAGAAACTCTTT. It codes for CATWDGRGNYKKLF.

By proportion, this clone is large. The same CDR3 arises from other DNA sequences in this sample as well. The J gene is TRGJ1 or TRGJ2, the V gene TRGV4. No J gene is reported in TCRdb; it was inferred here by comparing the DNA with germline. J lost 10 bases, V lost 0 bases, and 3 bases had no gene match. CDR3 length: 11 amino acids. Germline values: CDR1 EGSTGY, CDR2 YDSYTSSV. CDR3 amino acids: CATWDGRKKLF. The CDR3 bases are TGTGCCACCTGGGATGGGAGGAAGAAACTCTTT.